This T cell receptor beta chain was identified during a study of T cells after yellow fever vaccination. In its sample, this clonotype was seen a few times. TCRdb analysed the 5' RACE reads with MiXCR anew, one entry per CDR3 protein. The sample contains about 550,000 distinct CDR3 sequences, roughly 21% of which appear only once. This CDR3 comprises 15 residues. Trimming cost V 4 bases and J 5 bases; bases outside gene matches: 6. Germline CDR1 reads KGHDR; CDR2 reads SFDVKD. This clonotype was obtained from a man under 40 who received the YFV17D yellow fever vaccine. The chain uses TRBV24-1 and TRBJ2-1, with 8 positions matching TRBD1. The sequencing here drew on PBMCs, taken 15 days after the yellow fever booster vaccination. The DNA for the CDR3 is TGTGCCACCAGTGAAACAGACAGGGGCCACAATGAGCAGTTCTTC. Translating it yields CATSETDRGHNEQFF.